This T cell receptor beta chain emerged from a study of regulatory T cells in long-lasting Graves disease. This clonotype occurred many times. Construction of TCR beta libraries relied on iRepertoire HTBI primers and on Arm-PCR targeting CDR3 regions. Per the original data handling: Identification across samples found 60 to 75 TRBV and some 13 TRBJ segments. A single record per CDR3 protein comes from TCRdb applying MiXCR to the multiplex PCR reads. These V and J calls originate from TCRdb's pipeline instead of the authors' own analysis. The profile shows roughly 500,000 distinct CDR3 sequences, about 12% of them singletons. Germline CDR1 and CDR2: MGHRA and YSYEKL. The V gene lost 1 base and the J gene lost 7 bases, with 17 bases spanning the gap. The CDR3 length is 16 residues. Noted time point: newly diagnosed GD, antithyroid drugs for less than 3 months. The TCR library was made from RNA that had been extracted from PBMCs in TRIzol. The patients were enrolled through endocrinology in Xi'an, China.

These data were also reused for a study on T cells in Graves' hyperthyroidism and ophthalmopathy.

Sequenced material: peripheral blood mononuclear cells (PBMCs), taken at new diagnosis, from a patient treated with antithyroid drugs. V is TRBV4-1 and J is TRBJ2-1; D gene uncertain. This TCR was sampled from a woman aged 25 to 39 with Graves disease. The CDR3 is CASSQGKAYRLNEQFF. DNA for the CDR3: TGCGCCAGCAGCCAAGGGAAGGCCTACCGTCTTAATGAGCAGTTCTTC.